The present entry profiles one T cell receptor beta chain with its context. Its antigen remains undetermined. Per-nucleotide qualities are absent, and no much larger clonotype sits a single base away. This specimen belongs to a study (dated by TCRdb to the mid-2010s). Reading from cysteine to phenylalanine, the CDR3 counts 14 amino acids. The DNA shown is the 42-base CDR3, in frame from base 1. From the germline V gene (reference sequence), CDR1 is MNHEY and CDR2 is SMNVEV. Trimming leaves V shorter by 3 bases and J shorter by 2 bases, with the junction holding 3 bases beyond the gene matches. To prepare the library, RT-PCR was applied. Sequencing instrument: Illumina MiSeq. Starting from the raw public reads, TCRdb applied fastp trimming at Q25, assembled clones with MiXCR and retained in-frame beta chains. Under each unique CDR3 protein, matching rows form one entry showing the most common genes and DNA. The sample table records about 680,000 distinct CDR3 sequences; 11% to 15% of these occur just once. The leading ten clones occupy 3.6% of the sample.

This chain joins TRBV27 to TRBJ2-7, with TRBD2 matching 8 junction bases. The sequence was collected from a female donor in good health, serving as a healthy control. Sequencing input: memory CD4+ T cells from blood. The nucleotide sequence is TGTGCCAGCAGTTTCGGGACTAGGCCCTACGAGCAGTACTTC. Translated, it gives CASSFGTRPYEQYF.